This passage covers 4 T cell receptor beta chains from one sample sequenced in a study of T cell repertoires in cytomegalovirus infection (dated by TCRdb to between 2018 and 2021). Reads for this sample came from an Illumina HiSeq 1500. Using fastp at Q25 and MiXCR, TCRdb reprocessed the public reads and kept productive beta chains. Every distinct CDR3 protein forms one entry, paired with its most common genes and DNA. This sample comprises 150,000 to 190,000 distinct CDR3 sequences, around 22% of them detected only once. The top ten clones comprise approximately 11% of the sample. The material sequenced was PBMCs. The receptors were gathered from a human donor in good health (CMV status not recorded). Some clones in this sample may be carry-over from other donors' samples.

This clonotype was recorded a few times. The chain uses TRBV30 and TRBJ1-2; D is ambiguous. The CDR3 extends over 18 amino acids. V was pared by 0 bases and J by 1 base, with 21 bases between. CDR1 and CDR2 (germline): GTSNPN, SVGIG (reference sequence). This chain's CDR3 is CAWSVLWVQERLNYGYTF. The CDR3 DNA reads as TGTGCCTGGAGTGTCCTATGGGTCCAGGAAAGGCTTAACTATGGCTACACCTTC.

This sequence joins TRBV28 and TRBJ2-1; D tentatively fits TRBD1 or TRBD2 (5 bases each). The CDR3 runs 16 residues. The V gene's germline CDR1 is MDHEN and CDR2 SYDVKM. V gave up 7 bases and J gave up 7 bases, with 23 bases separating them. The CDR3 DNA follows: TGTGCCAGCACTAAGGGCCGGGACCGGCGGATTAATGAGCAGTTCTTC. Encoded protein: CASTKGRDRRINEQFF. Full variable domain (rest looked up from reference TRBV28 and TRBJ2-1): DVKVTQSSRYLVKRTGEKVFLECVQDMDHENMFWYRQDPGLGLRLIYFSYDVKMKEKGDIPEGYSVSREKKERFSLILESASTNQTSMYLCASTKGRDRRINEQFFGPGTRLTVL.

The chain recombines TRBV29-1 with TRBJ2-3; a weak D match, TRBD2 (6 bases). V was pared by 4 bases and J by 0 bases, with 8 bases between. CDR1 and CDR2 (germline): SQVTM, ANQGSEA. The CDR3 length is 13 residues. For the CDR3, the DNA is TGCAGCGTTGTGGGGAGGAGCACAGATACGCAGTATTTT. Translated, it gives CSVVGRSTDTQYF.

This clonotype was detected only a few times. The CDR3 region is CSAPEDSQAYSPLHF. In DNA form, the CDR3 reads TGCAGTGCCCCAGAGGACAGCCAGGCCTATTCACCCCTCCACTTT. The V gene is TRBV20-1, the J gene TRBJ1-6; D may be TRBD1 (6 bases). The germline V and J ends were trimmed by 6 bases and 8 bases, with 20 bases remaining between them. Per germline, CDR1 DFQATT and CDR2 SNEGSKA (reference sequence). The CDR3 has 15 amino acids.